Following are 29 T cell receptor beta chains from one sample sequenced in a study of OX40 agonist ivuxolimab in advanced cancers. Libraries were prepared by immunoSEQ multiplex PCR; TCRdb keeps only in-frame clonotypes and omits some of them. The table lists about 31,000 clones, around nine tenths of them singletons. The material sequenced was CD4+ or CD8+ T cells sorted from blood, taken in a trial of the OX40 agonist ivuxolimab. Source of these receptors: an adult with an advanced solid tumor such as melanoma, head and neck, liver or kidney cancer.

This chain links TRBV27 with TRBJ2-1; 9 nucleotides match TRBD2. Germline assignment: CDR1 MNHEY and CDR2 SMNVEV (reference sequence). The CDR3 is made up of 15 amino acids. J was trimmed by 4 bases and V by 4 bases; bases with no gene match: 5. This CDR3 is CASSSLAGPYNEQFF. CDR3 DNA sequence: TGTGCCAGCAGTTCCCTAGCGGGACCTTACAATGAGCAGTTCTTC.

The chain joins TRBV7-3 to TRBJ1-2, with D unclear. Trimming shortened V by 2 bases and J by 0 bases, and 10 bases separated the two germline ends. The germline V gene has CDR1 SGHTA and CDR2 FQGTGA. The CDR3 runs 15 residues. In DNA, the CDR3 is TGTGCCAGCAGCTTACAAGCCGGGACTAACTATGGCTACACCTTC. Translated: CASSLQAGTNYGYTF.

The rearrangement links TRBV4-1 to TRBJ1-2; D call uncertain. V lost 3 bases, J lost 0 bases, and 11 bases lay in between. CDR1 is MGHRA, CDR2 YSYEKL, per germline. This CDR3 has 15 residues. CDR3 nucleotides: TGCGCCAGCAGCCACAATGAATTTGCTAACTATGGCTACACCTTC. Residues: CASSHNEFANYGYTF.

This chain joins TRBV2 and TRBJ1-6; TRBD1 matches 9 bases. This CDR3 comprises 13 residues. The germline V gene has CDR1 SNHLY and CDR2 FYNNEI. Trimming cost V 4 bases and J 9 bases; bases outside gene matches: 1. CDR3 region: CASSGTGASPLHF. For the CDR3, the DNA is TGTGCCAGCAGTGGGACAGGGGCTTCACCCCTCCACTTT.

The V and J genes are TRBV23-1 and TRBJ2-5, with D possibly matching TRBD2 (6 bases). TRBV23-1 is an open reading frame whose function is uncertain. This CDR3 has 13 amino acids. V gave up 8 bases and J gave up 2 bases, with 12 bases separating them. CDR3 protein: CASPRGTQETQYF. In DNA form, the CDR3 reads TGCGCCAGCCCACGGGGGACTCAAGAGACCCAGTACTTC.

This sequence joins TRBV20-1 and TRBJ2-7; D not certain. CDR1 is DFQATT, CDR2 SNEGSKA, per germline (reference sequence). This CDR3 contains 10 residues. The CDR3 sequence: CSHGDYEQYF. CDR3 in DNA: TGCAGCCATGGGGACTACGAGCAGTACTTC.

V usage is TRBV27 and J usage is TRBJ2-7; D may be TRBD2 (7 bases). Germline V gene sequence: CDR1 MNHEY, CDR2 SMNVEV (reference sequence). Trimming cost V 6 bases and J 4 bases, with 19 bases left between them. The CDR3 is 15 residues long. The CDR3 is CASRLRGDYHYEQYF. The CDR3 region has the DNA TGTGCCAGCAGACTTAGGGGGGACTACCATTACGAGCAGTACTTC.

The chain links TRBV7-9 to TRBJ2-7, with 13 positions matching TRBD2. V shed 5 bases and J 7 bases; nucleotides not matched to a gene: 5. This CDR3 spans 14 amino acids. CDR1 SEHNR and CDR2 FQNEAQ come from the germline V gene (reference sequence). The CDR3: CASSMTSGGSEQYV. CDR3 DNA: TGTGCCAGCAGCATGACTAGCGGGGGGTCTGAGCAGTACGTC.

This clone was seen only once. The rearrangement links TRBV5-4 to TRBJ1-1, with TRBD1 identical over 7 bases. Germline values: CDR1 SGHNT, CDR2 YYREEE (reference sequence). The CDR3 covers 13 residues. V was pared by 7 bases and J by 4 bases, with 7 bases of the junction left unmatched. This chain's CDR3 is CASSSRGLTEAFF. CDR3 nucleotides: TGTGCCAGCTCTTCGAGGGGGCTCACTGAAGCTTTCTTT. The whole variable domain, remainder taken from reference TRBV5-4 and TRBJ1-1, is ETGVTQSPTHLIKTRGQQVTLRCSSQSGHNTVSWYQQALGQGPQFIFQYYREEENGRGNFPPRFSGLQFPNYSSELNVNALELDDSALYLCASSSRGLTEAFFGQGTRLTVV.

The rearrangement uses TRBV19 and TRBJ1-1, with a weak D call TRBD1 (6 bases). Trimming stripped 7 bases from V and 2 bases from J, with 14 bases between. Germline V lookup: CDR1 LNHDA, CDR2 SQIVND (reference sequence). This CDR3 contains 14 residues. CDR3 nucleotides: TGTGCCAGTACTGAACAGGGAGGAAACACTGAAGCTTTCTTT. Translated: CASTEQGGNTEAFF.

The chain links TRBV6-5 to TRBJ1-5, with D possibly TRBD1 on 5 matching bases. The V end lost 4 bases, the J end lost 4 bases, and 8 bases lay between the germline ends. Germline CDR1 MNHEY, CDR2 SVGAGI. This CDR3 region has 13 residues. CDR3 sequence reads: CASSWGGNQPQHF. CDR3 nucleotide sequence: TGTGCCAGCAGTTGGGGGGGTAATCAGCCCCAGCATTTT.

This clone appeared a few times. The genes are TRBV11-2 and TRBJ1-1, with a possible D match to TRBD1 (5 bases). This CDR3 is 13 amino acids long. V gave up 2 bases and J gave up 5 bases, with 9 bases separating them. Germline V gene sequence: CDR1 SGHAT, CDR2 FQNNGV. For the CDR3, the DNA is TGTGCCAGCAGCTTACAGGGATGGACTGAAGCTTTCTTT. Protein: CASSLQGWTEAFF.

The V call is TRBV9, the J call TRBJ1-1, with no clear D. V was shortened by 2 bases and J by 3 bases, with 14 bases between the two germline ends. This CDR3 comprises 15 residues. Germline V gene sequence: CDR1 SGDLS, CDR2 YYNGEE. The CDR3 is CASSVSAALHTEAFF. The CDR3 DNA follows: TGTGCCAGCAGCGTCTCGGCGGCGCTACACACTGAAGCTTTCTTT.

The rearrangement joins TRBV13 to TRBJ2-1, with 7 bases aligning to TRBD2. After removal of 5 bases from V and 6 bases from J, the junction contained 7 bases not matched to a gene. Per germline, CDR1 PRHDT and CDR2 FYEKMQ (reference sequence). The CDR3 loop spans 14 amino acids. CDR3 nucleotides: TGTGCCAGCAGCGAAACCGGGACTACCAATGAGCAGTTCTTC. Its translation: CASSETGTTNEQFF.

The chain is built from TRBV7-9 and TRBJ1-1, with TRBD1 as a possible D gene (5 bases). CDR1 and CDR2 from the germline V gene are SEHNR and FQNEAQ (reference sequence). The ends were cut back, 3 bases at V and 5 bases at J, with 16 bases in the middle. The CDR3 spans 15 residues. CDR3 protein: CASSLLGVSGTEAFF. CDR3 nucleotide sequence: TGTGCCAGCAGCTTGCTGGGGGTTTCAGGAACTGAAGCTTTCTTT.

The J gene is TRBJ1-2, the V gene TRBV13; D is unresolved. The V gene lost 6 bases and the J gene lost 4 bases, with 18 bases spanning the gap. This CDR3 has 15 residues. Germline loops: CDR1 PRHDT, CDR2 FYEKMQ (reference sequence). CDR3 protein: CASSNTGLYGYGYTF. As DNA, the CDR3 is TGTGCCAGCAGTAATACGGGCCTATACGGCTATGGCTACACCTTC.

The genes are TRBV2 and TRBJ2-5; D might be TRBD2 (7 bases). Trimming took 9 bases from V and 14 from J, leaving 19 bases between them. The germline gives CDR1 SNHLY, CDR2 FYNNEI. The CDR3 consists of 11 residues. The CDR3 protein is CASGRGGLRYF. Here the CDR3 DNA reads TGTGCCAGTGGTAGGGGGGGGCTCCGATACTTC. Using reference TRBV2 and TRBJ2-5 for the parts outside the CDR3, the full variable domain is EPEVTQTPSHQVTQMGQEVILRCVPISNHLYFYWYRQILGQKVEFLVSFYNNEISEKSEIFDDQFSVERPDGSNFTLKIRSTKLEDSAMYFCASGRGGLRYFGPGTRLLVL.

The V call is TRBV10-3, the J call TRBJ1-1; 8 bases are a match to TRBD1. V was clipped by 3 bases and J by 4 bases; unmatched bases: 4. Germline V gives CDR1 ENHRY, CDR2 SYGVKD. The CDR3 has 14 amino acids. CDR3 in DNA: TGTGCCATCAGTGATACAGGGGGGGGCACTGAAGCTTTCTTT. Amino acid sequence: CAISDTGGGTEAFF.

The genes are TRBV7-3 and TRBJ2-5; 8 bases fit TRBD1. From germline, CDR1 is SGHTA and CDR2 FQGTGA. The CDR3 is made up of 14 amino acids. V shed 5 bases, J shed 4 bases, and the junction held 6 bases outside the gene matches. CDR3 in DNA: TGTGCCAGCAGCCGGGGACAGGTAGGAGAGACCCAGTACTTC. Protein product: CASSRGQVGETQYF.

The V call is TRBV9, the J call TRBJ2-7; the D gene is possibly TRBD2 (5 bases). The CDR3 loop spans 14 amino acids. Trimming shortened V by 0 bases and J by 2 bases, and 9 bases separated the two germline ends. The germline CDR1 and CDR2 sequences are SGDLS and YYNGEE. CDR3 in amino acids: CASSVGTLTYEQYF. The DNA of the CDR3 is TGTGCCAGCAGCGTAGGGACTTTAACCTACGAGCAGTACTTC.

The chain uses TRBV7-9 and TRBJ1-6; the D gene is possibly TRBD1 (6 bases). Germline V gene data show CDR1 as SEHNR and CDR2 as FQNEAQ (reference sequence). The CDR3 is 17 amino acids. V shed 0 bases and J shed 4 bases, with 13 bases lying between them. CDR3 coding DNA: TGTGCCAGCAGCTTAGCCGGGATAGGGGGTTATAATTCACCCCTCCACTTT. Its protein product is CASSLAGIGGYNSPLHF.

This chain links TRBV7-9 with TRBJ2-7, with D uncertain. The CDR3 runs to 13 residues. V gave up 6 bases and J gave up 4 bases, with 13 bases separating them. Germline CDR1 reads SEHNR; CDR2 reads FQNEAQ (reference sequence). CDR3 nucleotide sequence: TGTGCCAGCAGTCTCACTGCAGCATACGAGCAGTACGTC. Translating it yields CASSLTAAYEQYV.

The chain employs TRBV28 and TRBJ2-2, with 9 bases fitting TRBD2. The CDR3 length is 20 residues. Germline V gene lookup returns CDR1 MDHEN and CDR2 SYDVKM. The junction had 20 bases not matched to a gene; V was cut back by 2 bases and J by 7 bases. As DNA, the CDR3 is TGTGCCAGCAGTTTAGGCCAACCGTACTTAGCGGGAGTGTTAGGCGGGGAGCTGTTTTTT. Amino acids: CASSLGQPYLAGVLGGELFF.

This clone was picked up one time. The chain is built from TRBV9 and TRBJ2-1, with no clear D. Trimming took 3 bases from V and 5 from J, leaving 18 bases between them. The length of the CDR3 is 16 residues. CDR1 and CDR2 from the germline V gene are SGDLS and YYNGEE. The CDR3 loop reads CASSARQQRANNEQFF. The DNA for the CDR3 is TGTGCCAGCAGCGCCCGCCAGCAAAGGGCTAACAATGAGCAGTTCTTC. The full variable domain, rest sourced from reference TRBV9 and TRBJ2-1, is DSGVTQTPKHLITATGQRVTLRCSPRSGDLSVYWYQQSLDQGLQFLIQYYNGEERAKGNILERFSAQQFPDLHSELNLSSLELGDSALYFCASSARQQRANNEQFFGPGTRLTVL.

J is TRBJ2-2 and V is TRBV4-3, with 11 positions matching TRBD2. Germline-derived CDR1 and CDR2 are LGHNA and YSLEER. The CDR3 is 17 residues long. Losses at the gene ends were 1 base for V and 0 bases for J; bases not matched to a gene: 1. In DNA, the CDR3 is TGCGCCAGCAGCCAAGTAGCGGGAGGGCCGAACACCGGGGAGCTGTTTTTT. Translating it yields CASSQVAGGPNTGELFF.

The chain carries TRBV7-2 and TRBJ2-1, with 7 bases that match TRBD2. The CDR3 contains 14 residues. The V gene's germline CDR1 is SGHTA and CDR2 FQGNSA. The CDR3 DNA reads TGTGCAGAGCCTAGCGGCCCCTCCTACAATGAGCAGTTCTTC. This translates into CAEPSGPSYNEQFF.

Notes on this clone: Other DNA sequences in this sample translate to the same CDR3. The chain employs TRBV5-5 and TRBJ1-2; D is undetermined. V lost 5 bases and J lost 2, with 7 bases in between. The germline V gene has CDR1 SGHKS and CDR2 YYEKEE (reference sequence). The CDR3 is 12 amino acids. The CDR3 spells CASRGSNYGYTF. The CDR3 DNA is TGTGCCAGCAGGGGCAGCAACTATGGCTACACCTTC.

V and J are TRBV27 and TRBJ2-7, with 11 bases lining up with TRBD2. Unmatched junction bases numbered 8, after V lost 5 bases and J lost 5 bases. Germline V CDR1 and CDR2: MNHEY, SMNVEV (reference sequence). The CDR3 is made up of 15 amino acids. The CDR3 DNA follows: TGTGCCAGCAGTCCGCCGACTAGCGGGATTGACGAGCAGTACTTC. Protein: CASSPPTSGIDEQYF.

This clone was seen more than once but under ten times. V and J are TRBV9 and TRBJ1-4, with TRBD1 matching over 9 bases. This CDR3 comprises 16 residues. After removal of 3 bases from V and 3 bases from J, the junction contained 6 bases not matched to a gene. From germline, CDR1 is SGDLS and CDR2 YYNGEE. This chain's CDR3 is CASSEGQGRSNEKLFF. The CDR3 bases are TGTGCCAGCAGCGAGGGACAGGGTCGGTCTAATGAAAAACTGTTTTTT.